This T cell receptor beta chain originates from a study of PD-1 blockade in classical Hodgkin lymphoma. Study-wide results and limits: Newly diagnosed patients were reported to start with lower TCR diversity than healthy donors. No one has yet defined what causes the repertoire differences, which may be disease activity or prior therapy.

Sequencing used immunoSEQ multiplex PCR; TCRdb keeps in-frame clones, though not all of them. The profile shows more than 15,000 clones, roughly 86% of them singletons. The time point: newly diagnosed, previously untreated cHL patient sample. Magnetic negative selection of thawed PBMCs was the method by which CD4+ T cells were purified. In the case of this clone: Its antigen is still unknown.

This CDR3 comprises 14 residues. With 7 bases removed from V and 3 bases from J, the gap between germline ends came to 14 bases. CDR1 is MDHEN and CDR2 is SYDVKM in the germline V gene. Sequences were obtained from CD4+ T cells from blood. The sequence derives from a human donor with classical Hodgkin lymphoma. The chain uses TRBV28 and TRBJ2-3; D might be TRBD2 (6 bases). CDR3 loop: CASMGGVGTDTQYF. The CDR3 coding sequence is TGTGCCAGCATGGGGGGTGTGGGGACAGATACGCAGTATTTT.